The rows below give T cell receptor beta chains drawn from one sample of a study of OX40 agonist ivuxolimab in advanced cancers. Data came from immunoSEQ multiplex PCR; TCRdb stores just in-frame clones and leaves some out. The table lists 30,000 to 45,000 clones, roughly 80% of them singletons. Sequences were derived from CD4+ or CD8+ T cells sorted from blood, sampled in a trial of the OX40 agonist ivuxolimab. These receptors originate from an adult with an advanced solid tumor such as melanoma, head and neck, liver or kidney cancer. Each CDR3 is given with its conserved first and last residue. A D gene is named only where the DNA matches it firmly. Some rows have no size entry. The others give once, few or many, or a class for an expanded clone.

clone size: -
D gene: -
J gene: TRBJ2-3
V gene: TRBV9
CDR3 protein: CASSVEGGKDTQYF
CDR3 DNA: TGTGCCAGCAGCGTAGAGGGTGGTAAGGATACGCAGTATTTT

clone size: once
D gene: -
J gene: TRBJ2-2
V gene: TRBV5-4
CDR3 protein: CASSLDGLNTGELFF
CDR3 DNA: TGTGCCAGCAGCCTGGACGGACTGAACACCGGGGAGCTGTTTTTT

clone size: -
D gene: -
J gene: TRBJ1-1
V gene: TRBV19
CDR3 protein: CASSIMNPTEAFF
CDR3 DNA: TGTGCCAGTAGTATTATGAACCCAACTGAAGCTTTCTTT

clone size: -
D gene: -
J gene: TRBJ2-2
V gene: TRBV28
CDR3 protein: CASGSTSFGELFF
CDR3 DNA: TGTGCCAGCGGATCAACGTCCTTCGGGGAGCTGTTTTTT

clone size: once
D gene: -
J gene: TRBJ1-1
V gene: TRBV7-3
CDR3 protein: CASSLTGQGISAEAFF
CDR3 DNA: TGTGCCAGCAGCTTAACGGGGCAGGGGATTTCGGCTGAAGCTTTCTTT

clone size: -
D gene: -
J gene: TRBJ1-1
V gene: TRBV18
CDR3 protein: CASSPDSGEAFF
CDR3 DNA: TGTGCCAGCTCACCAGACAGCGGTGAAGCTTTCTTT

clone size: -
D gene: -
J gene: TRBJ2-1
V gene: TRBV2
CDR3 protein: CASSGFGGPYNEQFF
CDR3 DNA: TGTGCCAGCAGCGGATTTGGCGGTCCCTACAATGAGCAGTTCTTC

clone size: -
D gene: TRBD1
J gene: TRBJ2-4
V gene: TRBV4-3
CDR3 protein: CASSPGQGNGIQYF
CDR3 DNA: TGCGCCAGCAGTCCGGGACAGGGGAACGGCATTCAGTACTTC

clone size: -
D gene: TRBD2
J gene: TRBJ2-5
V gene: TRBV28
CDR3 protein: CASSLQGAGAPPDQETQYF
CDR3 DNA: TGTGCCAGCAGTTTACAGGGAGCGGGAGCGCCTCCTGACCAAGAGACCCAGTACTTC

clone size: -
D gene: TRBD2
J gene: TRBJ2-1
V gene: TRBV9
CDR3 protein: CASSVDGRSYNEQFF
CDR3 DNA: TGTGCCAGCAGCGTAGACGGGAGGAGCTACAATGAGCAGTTCTTC

clone size: -
D gene: -
J gene: TRBJ2-2
V gene: TRBV5-1
CDR3 protein: CASSLTGDSEGTGELFF
CDR3 DNA: TGCGCCAGCAGCTTGACGGGGGACAGTGAAGGCACCGGGGAGCTGTTTTTT

clone size: -
D gene: -
J gene: TRBJ2-5
V gene: TRBV11-2
CDR3 protein: CASSLLVGGGEAQYF
CDR3 DNA: TGTGCCAGCAGCTTATTAGTGGGAGGGGGGGAGGCCCAGTACTTC

clone size: -
D gene: TRBD1
J gene: TRBJ1-2
V gene: TRBV9
CDR3 protein: CASSPTPGQVDNYGYTF
CDR3 DNA: TGTGCCAGCAGCCCCACCCCGGGACAGGTAGATAACTATGGCTACACCTTC

clone size: -
D gene: -
J gene: TRBJ1-1
V gene: TRBV21-1
CDR3 protein: CASSDRGRNTEAFF
CDR3 DNA: TGTGCCAGCTCGGACAGGGGGCGGAACACTGAAGCTTTCTTT

clone size: -
D gene: -
J gene: TRBJ1-5
V gene: TRBV6-6
CDR3 protein: CASSPPGQPQHF
CDR3 DNA: TGTGCCAGCAGTCCCCCCGGGCAGCCCCAGCATTTT

clone size: once
D gene: TRBD2
J gene: TRBJ2-1
V gene: TRBV28
CDR3 protein: CASSVSGSGYEQFF
CDR3 DNA: TGTGCCAGCAGTGTAAGCGGGAGTGGATATGAGCAGTTCTTC

clone size: -
D gene: TRBD2
J gene: TRBJ2-5
V gene: TRBV2
CDR3 protein: CASSDRSSGGTQYF
CDR3 DNA: TGTGCCAGCAGTGATAGGTCTAGCGGGGGGACCCAGTACTTC

clone size: once
D gene: TRBD2
J gene: TRBJ2-1
V gene: TRBV5-1
CDR3 protein: CASSTSGAGDEQFF
CDR3 DNA: TGCGCCAGCTCTACTAGCGGAGCAGGGGATGAGCAGTTCTTC

clone size: -
D gene: -
J gene: TRBJ2-7
V gene: TRBV7-8
CDR3 protein: CASSLAASGASYEQYF
CDR3 DNA: TGTGCCAGCAGCTTAGCCGCTTCGGGAGCATCCTACGAGCAGTACTTC

clone size: -
D gene: -
J gene: TRBJ1-1
V gene: TRBV5-1
CDR3 protein: CASSLEEGIGHSTNTEAFF
CDR3 DNA: TGCGCCAGCAGCTTGGAGGAAGGGATAGGACACTCTACCAACACTGAAGCTTTCTTT

clone size: -
D gene: -
J gene: TRBJ2-7
V gene: TRBV28
CDR3 protein: CASSLSGFGEQYF
CDR3 DNA: TGTGCCAGCAGTTTATCAGGGTTCGGCGAGCAGTACTTC

clone size: -
D gene: TRBD2
J gene: TRBJ2-1
V gene: TRBV4-3
CDR3 protein: CASSQTPWEEREGPNEQFF
CDR3 DNA: TGCGCCAGCAGCCAGACCCCCTGGGAGGAGCGGGAGGGCCCCAATGAGCAGTTCTTC

clone size: -
D gene: -
J gene: TRBJ1-1
V gene: TRBV6-6
CDR3 protein: CASSYSREFEAFF
CDR3 DNA: TGTGCCAGCAGTTACTCGCGGGAGTTTGAAGCTTTCTTT

clone size: -
D gene: TRBD2
J gene: TRBJ2-7
V gene: TRBV27
CDR3 protein: CASSLGFSGSISFSEQYF
CDR3 DNA: TGTGCCAGCAGTTTAGGTTTTAGCGGGAGTATATCCTTCTCCGAGCAGTACTTC

clone size: few
D gene: -
J gene: TRBJ2-7
V gene: TRBV4-3
CDR3 protein: CASSPTGENEQYF
CDR3 DNA: TGCGCCAGCAGCCCAACGGGGGAAAACGAGCAGTACTTC

clone size: -
D gene: -
J gene: TRBJ1-1
V gene: TRBV12-1
CDR3 protein: CASSFTGRHTEAFF
CDR3 DNA: TGTGCCAGCAGCTTTACAGGGCGTCACACTGAAGCTTTCTTT

clone size: -
D gene: TRBD1
J gene: TRBJ1-2
V gene: TRBV2
CDR3 protein: CASSATPGQLNYGYTF
CDR3 DNA: TGTGCCAGCAGTGCGACACCGGGACAGCTGAACTATGGCTACACCTTC

clone size: -
D gene: TRBD1
J gene: TRBJ2-2
V gene: TRBV19
CDR3 protein: CASKNRGDTGELFF
CDR3 DNA: TGTGCCAGTAAAAACAGGGGAGACACCGGGGAGCTGTTTTTT

clone size: -
D gene: -
J gene: TRBJ2-5
V gene: TRBV2
CDR3 protein: CAIILDRFQVNSETQYF
CDR3 DNA: TGTGCTATTATCCTCGACAGGTTTCAGGTGAATTCAGAGACCCAGTACTTC

clone size: -
D gene: -
J gene: TRBJ2-2
V gene: TRBV10-3
CDR3 protein: CAISAAGISTNTGELFF
CDR3 DNA: TGTGCCATCAGTGCCGCAGGGATCAGTACGAACACCGGGGAGCTGTTTTTT

clone size: -
D gene: TRBD2
J gene: TRBJ2-3
V gene: TRBV7-9
CDR3 protein: CASSFPSGPTDTQYF
CDR3 DNA: TGTGCCAGCAGCTTTCCTAGCGGACCCACAGATACGCAGTATTTT

clone size: once
D gene: TRBD1
J gene: TRBJ1-1
V gene: TRBV6-6
CDR3 protein: CASSYPGTGATEAFF
CDR3 DNA: TGTGCCAGCAGTTACCCCGGGACAGGGGCAACTGAAGCTTTCTTT

clone size: few
D gene: TRBD1
J gene: TRBJ1-5
V gene: TRBV18
CDR3 protein: CASSLGTGFGQPQHF
CDR3 DNA: TGTGCCAGCTCACTTGGGACAGGTTTCGGGCAGCCCCAGCATTTT

clone size: few
D gene: TRBD1
J gene: TRBJ2-7
V gene: TRBV11-2
CDR3 protein: CASSPRQGTFSYEQYF
CDR3 DNA: TGTGCCAGCAGCCCGCGACAGGGGACCTTCTCCTACGAGCAGTACTTC

clone size: -
D gene: TRBD2
J gene: TRBJ2-7
V gene: TRBV11-2
CDR3 protein: CASSSGGAFEQYF
CDR3 DNA: TGTGCCAGCAGCTCGGGGGGAGCGTTCGAGCAGTACTTC

clone size: -
D gene: -
J gene: TRBJ2-7
V gene: TRBV10-2
CDR3 protein: CASSPDLYEQYF
CDR3 DNA: TGCGCCAGCAGTCCGGACTTATACGAGCAGTACTTC

clone size: -
D gene: -
J gene: TRBJ2-7
V gene: TRBV28
CDR3 protein: CASSPPSPSYEQYF
CDR3 DNA: TGTGCCAGCAGTCCTCCGAGTCCCTCCTACGAGCAGTACTTC

clone size: -
D gene: TRBD2
J gene: TRBJ2-5
V gene: TRBV19
CDR3 protein: CASKAGGETQYF
CDR3 DNA: TGTGCCAGTAAAGCGGGAGGGGAGACCCAGTACTTC

clone size: -
D gene: -
J gene: TRBJ1-1
V gene: TRBV6-1
CDR3 protein: CASKGRGGSSTEAFF
CDR3 DNA: TGTGCCAGCAAGGGCAGGGGAGGTAGTAGCACTGAAGCTTTCTTT

clone size: -
D gene: TRBD1
J gene: TRBJ2-1
V gene: TRBV11-2
CDR3 protein: CASSSQGPDYNEQFF
CDR3 DNA: TGTGCCAGCAGCTCACAGGGGCCAGATTACAATGAGCAGTTCTTC

clone size: -
D gene: TRBD2
J gene: TRBJ2-5
V gene: TRBV2
CDR3 protein: CASNREGLAGETQYF
CDR3 DNA: TGTGCCAGCAACAGGGAGGGGCTAGCGGGGGAGACCCAGTACTTC

clone size: -
D gene: -
J gene: TRBJ2-7
V gene: TRBV30
CDR3 protein: CAWSQLHGYEQYF
CDR3 DNA: TGTGCCTGGAGTCAGCTCCACGGCTACGAGCAGTACTTC

clone size: -
D gene: -
J gene: TRBJ1-1
V gene: TRBV14
CDR3 protein: CASSQDRVYTEAFF
CDR3 DNA: TGTGCCAGCAGCCAAGATCGTGTTTACACTGAAGCTTTCTTT

clone size: once
D gene: -
J gene: TRBJ2-5
V gene: TRBV19
CDR3 protein: CASSMEGTQTQYF
CDR3 DNA: TGTGCCAGTAGTATGGAGGGGACACAGACCCAGTACTTC

clone size: -
D gene: TRBD1
J gene: TRBJ2-7
V gene: TRBV18
CDR3 protein: CASSPPSRDRALAVQYF
CDR3 DNA: TGTGCCAGCTCACCCCCTTCCCGGGACAGGGCTTTGGCGGTGCAGTACTTC

clone size: -
D gene: TRBD2
J gene: TRBJ2-5
V gene: TRBV9
CDR3 protein: CASSPRLAGTQETQYF
CDR3 DNA: TGTGCCAGCAGCCCCCGACTAGCGGGGACCCAAGAGACCCAGTACTTC

clone size: -
D gene: TRBD2
J gene: TRBJ2-7
V gene: TRBV28
CDR3 protein: CASSSARGDYEQYF
CDR3 DNA: TGTGCCAGCAGCTCGGCCCGGGGGGACTACGAGCAGTACTTC

clone size: -
D gene: TRBD2
J gene: TRBJ2-5
V gene: TRBV6-5
CDR3 protein: CASSHLSGGSETQYF
CDR3 DNA: TGTGCCAGCAGTCACCTCAGCGGGGGGTCAGAGACCCAGTACTTC

clone size: -
D gene: -
J gene: TRBJ2-7
V gene: TRBV6-1
CDR3 protein: CASSVGPLGEQYF
CDR3 DNA: TGTGCCAGCAGCGTTGGACCTCTAGGCGAGCAGTACTTC

clone size: -
D gene: -
J gene: TRBJ1-3
V gene: TRBV7-9
CDR3 protein: CASLSQDDPSGNTIYF
CDR3 DNA: TGTGCCAGCCTCTCACAGGACGACCCCTCTGGAAACACCATATATTTT

clone size: -
D gene: -
J gene: TRBJ2-2
V gene: TRBV18
CDR3 protein: CASSTRDTGELFF
CDR3 DNA: TGTGCCAGCTCAACAAGGGACACCGGGGAGCTGTTTTTT

clone size: -
D gene: -
J gene: TRBJ2-1
V gene: TRBV5-1
CDR3 protein: CASSLPSGDNEQFF
CDR3 DNA: TGCGCCAGCAGCTTGCCTTCGGGGGACAATGAGCAGTTCTTC

clone size: -
D gene: -
J gene: TRBJ1-5
V gene: TRBV5-5
CDR3 protein: CASSFGSNQPQHF
CDR3 DNA: TGTGCCAGCAGCTTCGGTAGCAATCAGCCCCAGCATTTT

clone size: -
D gene: TRBD1
J gene: TRBJ1-2
V gene: TRBV28
CDR3 protein: CASSFGTANYGYTF
CDR3 DNA: TGTGCCAGCAGTTTTGGGACAGCCAACTATGGCTACACCTTC

clone size: few
D gene: -
J gene: TRBJ1-5
V gene: TRBV6-6
CDR3 protein: CASSYGSEPQHF
CDR3 DNA: TGTGCCAGCAGTTACGGGAGCGAGCCCCAGCATTTT